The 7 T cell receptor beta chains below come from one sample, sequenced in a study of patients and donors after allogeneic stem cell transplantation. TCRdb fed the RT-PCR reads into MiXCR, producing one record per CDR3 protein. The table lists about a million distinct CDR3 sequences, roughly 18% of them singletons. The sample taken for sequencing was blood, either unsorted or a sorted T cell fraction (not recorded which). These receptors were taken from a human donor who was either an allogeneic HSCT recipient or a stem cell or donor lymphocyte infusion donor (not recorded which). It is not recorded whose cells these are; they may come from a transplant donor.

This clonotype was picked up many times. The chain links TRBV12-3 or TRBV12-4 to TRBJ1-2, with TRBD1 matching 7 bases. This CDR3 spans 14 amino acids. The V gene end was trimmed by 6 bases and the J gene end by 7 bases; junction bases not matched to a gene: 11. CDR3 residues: CASRPSGGGGGYTF. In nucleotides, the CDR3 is TGTGCCAGCAGGCCTTCAGGGGGAGGGGGTGGCTACACCTTC.

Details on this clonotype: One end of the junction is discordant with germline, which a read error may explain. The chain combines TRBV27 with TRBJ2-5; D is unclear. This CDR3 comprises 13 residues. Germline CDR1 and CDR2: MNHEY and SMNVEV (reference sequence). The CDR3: CAGSFRGQETQYF. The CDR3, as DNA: TGTGCCGGCAGTTTTCGCGGACAAGAGACCCAGTACTTC.

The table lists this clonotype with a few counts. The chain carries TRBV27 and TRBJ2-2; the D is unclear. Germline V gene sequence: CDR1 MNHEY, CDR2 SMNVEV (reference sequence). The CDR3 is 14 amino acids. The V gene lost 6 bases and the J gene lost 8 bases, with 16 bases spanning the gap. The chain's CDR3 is CASSPTLASGELFF. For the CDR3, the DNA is TGTGCCAGCAGCCCAACCTTAGCAAGTGGGGAGCTGTTTTTT.

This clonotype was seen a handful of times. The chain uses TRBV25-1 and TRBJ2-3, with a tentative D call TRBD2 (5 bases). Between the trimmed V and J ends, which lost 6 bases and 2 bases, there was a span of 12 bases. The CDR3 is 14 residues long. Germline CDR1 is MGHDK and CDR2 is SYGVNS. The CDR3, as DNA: TGTGCCAGCAGGCAATTGACTACCACAGATACGCAGTATTTT. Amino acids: CASRQLTTTDTQYF. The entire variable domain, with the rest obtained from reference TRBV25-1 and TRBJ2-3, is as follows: EADIYQTPRYLVIGTGKKITLECSQTMGHDKMYWYQQDPGMELHLIHYSYGVNSTEKGDLSSESTVSRIRTEHFPLTLESARPSHTSQYLCASRQLTTTDTQYFGPGTRLTVL.

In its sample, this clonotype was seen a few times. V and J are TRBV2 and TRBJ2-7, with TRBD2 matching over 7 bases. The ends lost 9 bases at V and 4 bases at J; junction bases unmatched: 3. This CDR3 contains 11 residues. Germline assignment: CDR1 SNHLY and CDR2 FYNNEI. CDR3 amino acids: CARAGGYEQYF. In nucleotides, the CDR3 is TGTGCCAGAGCCGGGGGGTACGAGCAGTACTTC.

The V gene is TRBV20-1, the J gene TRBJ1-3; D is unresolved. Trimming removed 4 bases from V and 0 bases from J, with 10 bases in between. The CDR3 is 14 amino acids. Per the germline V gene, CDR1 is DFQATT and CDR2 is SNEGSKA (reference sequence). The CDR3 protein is CSAKGSDSGNTIYF. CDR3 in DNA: TGCAGTGCTAAGGGCAGCGACTCTGGAAACACCATATATTTT.

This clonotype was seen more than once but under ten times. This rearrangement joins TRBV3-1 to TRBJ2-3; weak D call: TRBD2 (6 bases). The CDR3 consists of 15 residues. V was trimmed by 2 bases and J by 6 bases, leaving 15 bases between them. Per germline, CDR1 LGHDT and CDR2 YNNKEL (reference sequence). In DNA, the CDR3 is TGTGCCAGCAGCCAACCGGGACTGGCAGCTGATACGCAGTATTTT. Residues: CASSQPGLAADTQYF.